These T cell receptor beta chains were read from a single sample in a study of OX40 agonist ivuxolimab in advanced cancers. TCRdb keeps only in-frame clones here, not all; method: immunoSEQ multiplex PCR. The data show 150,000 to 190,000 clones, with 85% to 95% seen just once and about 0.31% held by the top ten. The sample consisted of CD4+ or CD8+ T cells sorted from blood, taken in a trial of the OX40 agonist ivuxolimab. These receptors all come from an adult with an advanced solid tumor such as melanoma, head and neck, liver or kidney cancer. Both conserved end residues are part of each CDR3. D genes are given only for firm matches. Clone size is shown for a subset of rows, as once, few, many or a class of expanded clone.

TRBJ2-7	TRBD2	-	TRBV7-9	TGTGCCAGCAGCGCCTGGGGCGGGGGGCGTGGCGAGCAGTACTTC	CASSAWGGGRGEQYF
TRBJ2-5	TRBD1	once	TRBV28	TGTGCCAGCAGTTTGGGACAGCCCCAAGAGACCCAGTACTTC	CASSLGQPQETQYF
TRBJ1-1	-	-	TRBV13	TGTGCCAGCAGCGTTTACAGGACCTCGAAGAACACTGAAGCTTTCTTT	CASSVYRTSKNTEAFF
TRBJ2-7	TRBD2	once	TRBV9	TGTGCCAGCAGCGTAGGTCCTCGGGGGGACGAGCAGTACTTC	CASSVGPRGDEQYF
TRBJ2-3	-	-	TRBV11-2	TGTGCCAGCAGCTTCGAATGGAGTAGCACAGATACGCAGTATTTT	CASSFEWSSTDTQYF
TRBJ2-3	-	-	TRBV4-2	TGTGCCAGCAGCCAAGACGTCAGCACAGATACGCAGTATTTT	CASSQDVSTDTQYF
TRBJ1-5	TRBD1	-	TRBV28	TGTGCCAGCAGACGGACAGGGTGGCAGCCCCAGCATTTT	CASRRTGWQPQHF
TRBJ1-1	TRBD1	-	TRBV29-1	TGCAGCGCTGCCCTCAGGGGGGACACTGAAGCTTTCTTT	CSAALRGDTEAFF
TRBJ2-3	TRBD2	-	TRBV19	TGTGCCAGTAAACTAGCGGGGGCCCATACGCAGTATTTT	CASKLAGAHTQYF
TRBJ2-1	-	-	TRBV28	TGTGCCAGCAGTCGCATCCAGGGATGGGGTGAGCAGTTCTTC	CASSRIQGWGEQFF
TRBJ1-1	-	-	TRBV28	TGTGCCAGCAGTTTAGCCGAACCGAACACTGAAGCTTTCTTT	CASSLAEPNTEAFF
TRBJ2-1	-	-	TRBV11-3	TGTGCCAGCAGCTTAGTACCTAGCGCCATCGGGAATGAGCAGTTCTTC	CASSLVPSAIGNEQFF
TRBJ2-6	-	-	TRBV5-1	TGCGCCAGCAGCCCTGACATCCTCTCTGGGGCCAACGTCCTGACTTTC	CASSPDILSGANVLTF
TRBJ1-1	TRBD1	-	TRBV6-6	TGTGCCAGCAGTTTCGGACAGGGGGGGACCACTGAAGCTTTCTTT	CASSFGQGGTTEAFF
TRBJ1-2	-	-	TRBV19	TGTGCCAGTAGTCTACGGGACATTCGGACCTATGGCTACACCTTC	CASSLRDIRTYGYTF
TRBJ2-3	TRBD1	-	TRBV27	TGTGCCAGCAGTAGACCGGGACAGGGCACAGATACGCAGTATTTT	CASSRPGQGTDTQYF
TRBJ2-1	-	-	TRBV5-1	TGCGCCAGCAGCTTGGCAGTCAGTAGCTCCTACAATGAGCAGTTCTTC	CASSLAVSSSYNEQFF
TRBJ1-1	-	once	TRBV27	TGTGCCAGCAGTCATGTTACCGGGGGACCCAACACTGAAGCTTTCTTT	CASSHVTGGPNTEAFF
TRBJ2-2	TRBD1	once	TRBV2	TGTGCCAGCATCGGCAGGGGGCTCCCGGGCACCGGGGAGCTGTTTTTT	CASIGRGLPGTGELFF